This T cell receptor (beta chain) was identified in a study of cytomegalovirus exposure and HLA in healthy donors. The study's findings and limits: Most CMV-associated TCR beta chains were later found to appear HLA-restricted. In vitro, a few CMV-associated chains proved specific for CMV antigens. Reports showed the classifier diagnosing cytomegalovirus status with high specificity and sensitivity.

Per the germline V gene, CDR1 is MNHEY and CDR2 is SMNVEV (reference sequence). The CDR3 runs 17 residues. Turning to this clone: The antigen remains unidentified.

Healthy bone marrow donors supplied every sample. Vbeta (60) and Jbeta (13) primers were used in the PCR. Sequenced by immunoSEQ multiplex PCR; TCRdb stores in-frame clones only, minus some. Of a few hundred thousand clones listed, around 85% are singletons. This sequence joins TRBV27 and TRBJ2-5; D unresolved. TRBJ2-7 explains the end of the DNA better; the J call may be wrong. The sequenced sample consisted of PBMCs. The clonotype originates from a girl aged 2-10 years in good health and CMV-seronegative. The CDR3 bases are TGTGCCAGCAGTTTATCCTTTTCGTTAACGAACTCCTACGAGCAGTACTTC. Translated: CASSLSFSLTNSYEQYF.